Sequencing of this T cell receptor (beta chain) was carried out in a study of T cells after posttransplantation cyclophosphamide. Treatment was busulfan-fludarabine conditioning, a marrow graft, and cyclophosphamide on days +3 and +4. The sample holds many counts of this clone. What it binds is not known. The CDR3 contains 17 residues. Germline V lookup: CDR1 KGHSH, CDR2 LQKENI. The V and J ends lost 4 bases and 1 base respectively, with 18 bases between them. Method: immunoSEQ multiplex PCR; TCRdb's copy keeps in-frame clones and lacks some. The table lists approximately 15,000 clones, with no singletons. Overall study results and limits: Recipient CMV seropositivity and CMV reactivation strongly tracked TRB clonality. Later blood repertoires were often dominated by clones from the donor CD8+ memory compartment. Blood and skin or GI T cell repertoires showed limited TRB overlap.

The genes are TRBV18 and TRBJ2-3; D gene ambiguous. The input for sequencing was PBMCs, taken after allogeneic stem cell transplant with posttransplant cyclophosphamide. The receptor was isolated from a female patient younger than 45 who received an allogeneic stem cell transplant from a related donor, was CMV-positive, and had no GVHD. A share of the T cells may be of graft donor origin. CDR3 nucleotide sequence: TGTGCCAGCTCACTAATTCCACTTTGGGCCCGCACAGATACGCAGTATTTT. It encodes CASSLIPLWARTDTQYF.